This T cell receptor (beta chain) was captured by sequencing in a study of blood T cells in healthy people across ages. Isolation recovered at least 7 million PBMCs from every sample. Total RNA, at least 5.5 micrograms per sample, was extracted from PBMCs. The CDR3 is 16 residues long. V was cut by 0 bases and J by 7 bases, with 19 bases left in between. The germline CDR1 and CDR2 sequences are SGHDT and YYEEEE. With a J-beta primer mix and a sample-barcoded 5' primer, a second PCR ran about 7 to 12 cycles. TCRdb reprocessed the 5' RACE reads via MiXCR and lists one record per CDR3 protein. The sample holds under 850,000 distinct CDR3 sequences; approximately 35% are singletons and the top ten take roughly 13%.

Source material: blood. This receptor was taken from a man between 18 and 35 years old in good health. The chain couples TRBV5-6 to TRBJ1-1, with D possibly TRBD1 on 6 matching bases. The chain's CDR3 is CASSLDAGALNGEAFF. CDR3 nucleotides: TGTGCCAGCAGCTTGGACGCAGGGGCCCTCAACGGTGAAGCTTTCTTT.